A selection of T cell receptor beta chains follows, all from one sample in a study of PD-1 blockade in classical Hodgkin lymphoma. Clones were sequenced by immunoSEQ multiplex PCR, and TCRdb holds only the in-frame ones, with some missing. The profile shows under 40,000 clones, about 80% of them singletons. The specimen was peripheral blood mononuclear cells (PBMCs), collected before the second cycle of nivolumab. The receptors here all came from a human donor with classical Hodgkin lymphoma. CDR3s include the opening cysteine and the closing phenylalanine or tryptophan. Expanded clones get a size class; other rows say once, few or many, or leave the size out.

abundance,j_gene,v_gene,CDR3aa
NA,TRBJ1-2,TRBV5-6,CASSAGPGYGYTF
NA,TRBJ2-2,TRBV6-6,CASSPQNTGELFF
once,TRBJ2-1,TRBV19,CASSRSSGALGNEQFF
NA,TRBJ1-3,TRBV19,CASSPRDSGNTIYF
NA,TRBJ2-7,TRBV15,CATSRDAGYEQYF
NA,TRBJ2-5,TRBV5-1,CASSLGTSGREETQYF
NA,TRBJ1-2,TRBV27,CASSPLLANYGYTF
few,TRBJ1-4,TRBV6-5,CASSYRAGDNEKLFF
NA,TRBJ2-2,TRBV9,CASSVAPTSYTGELFF
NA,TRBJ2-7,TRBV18,CASSPTGVPYEQYF
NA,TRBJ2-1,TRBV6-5,CASSYSGGGGVDEQFF
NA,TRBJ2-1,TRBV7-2,CASRQGPEDNEQFF
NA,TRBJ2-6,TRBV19,CASSHRSQGNVLTF
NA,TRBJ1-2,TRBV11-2,CASSLGTGLGYGYTF
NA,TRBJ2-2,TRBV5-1,CASSRQGDTGELFF
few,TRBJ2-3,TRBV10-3,CAISLSVGTDTQYF
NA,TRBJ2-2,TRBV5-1,CASSLFQAGNTGELFF
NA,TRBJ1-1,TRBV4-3,CASSLGPSNTEAFF
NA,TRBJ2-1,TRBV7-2,CASSFRDRGYNEQFF
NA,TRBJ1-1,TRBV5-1,CASSFHTDTEAFF
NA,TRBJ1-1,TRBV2,CASSERTAISEAFF
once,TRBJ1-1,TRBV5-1,CASSSRQSEAFF
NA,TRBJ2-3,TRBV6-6,CASNRGTKTDTQYF
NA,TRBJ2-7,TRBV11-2,CASRPTSPGVEYF
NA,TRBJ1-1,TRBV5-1,CASSPNTLDPEAFF
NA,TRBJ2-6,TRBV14,CASSLSRAGANVLTF
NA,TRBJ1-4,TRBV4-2,CASRGTGGVEKLFF
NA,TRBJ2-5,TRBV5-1,CASSLDQETQYF
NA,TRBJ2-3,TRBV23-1,CASSQGPGTDTQYF
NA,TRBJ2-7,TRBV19,CASSKQGAHEQYF
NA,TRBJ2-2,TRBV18,CASSPPARELFF
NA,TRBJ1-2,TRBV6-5,CASTRAGNYGYTF
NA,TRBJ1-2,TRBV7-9,CASSLGAGGNYGYTF
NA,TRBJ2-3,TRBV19,CASSIAQVTDTQYF
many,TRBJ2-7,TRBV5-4,CASSFYVGSYEQYF
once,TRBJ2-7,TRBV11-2,CASSPQWGYEQYF
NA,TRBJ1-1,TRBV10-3,CAISEATGGAVTEAFF
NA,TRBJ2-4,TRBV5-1,CASSSEWGKNIQYF
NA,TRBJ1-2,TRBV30,CAWSVSENYGYTF
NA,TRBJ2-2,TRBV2,CARRGEANTGELFF
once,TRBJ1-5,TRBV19,CASSIYRGRNQPQHF
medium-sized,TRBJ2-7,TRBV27,CASFSSSYEQYF
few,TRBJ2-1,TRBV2,CASSEALSSPGLAGGRNEQFF
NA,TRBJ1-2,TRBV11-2,CASSSLRTGKMGYYGYTF
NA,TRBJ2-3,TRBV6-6,CASSYSTGFSTDTQYF
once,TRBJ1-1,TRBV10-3,CAISAAGTGRNTEAFF